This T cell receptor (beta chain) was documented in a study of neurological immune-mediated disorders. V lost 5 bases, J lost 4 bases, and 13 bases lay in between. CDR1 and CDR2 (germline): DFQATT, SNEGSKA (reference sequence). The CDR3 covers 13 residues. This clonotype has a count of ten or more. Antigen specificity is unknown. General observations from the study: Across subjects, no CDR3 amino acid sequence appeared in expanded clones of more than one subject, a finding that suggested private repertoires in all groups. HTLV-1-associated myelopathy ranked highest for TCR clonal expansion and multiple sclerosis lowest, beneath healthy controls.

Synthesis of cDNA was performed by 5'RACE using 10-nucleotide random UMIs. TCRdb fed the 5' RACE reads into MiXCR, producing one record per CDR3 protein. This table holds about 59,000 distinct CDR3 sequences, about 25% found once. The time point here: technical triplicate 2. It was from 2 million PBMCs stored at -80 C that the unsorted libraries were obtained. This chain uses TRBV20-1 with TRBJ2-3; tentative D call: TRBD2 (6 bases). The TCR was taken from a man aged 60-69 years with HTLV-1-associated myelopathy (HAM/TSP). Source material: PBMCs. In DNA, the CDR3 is TGCAGTGCTCTGCGAGCGGGCGCAGATACGCAGTATTTT. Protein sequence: CSALRAGADTQYF.